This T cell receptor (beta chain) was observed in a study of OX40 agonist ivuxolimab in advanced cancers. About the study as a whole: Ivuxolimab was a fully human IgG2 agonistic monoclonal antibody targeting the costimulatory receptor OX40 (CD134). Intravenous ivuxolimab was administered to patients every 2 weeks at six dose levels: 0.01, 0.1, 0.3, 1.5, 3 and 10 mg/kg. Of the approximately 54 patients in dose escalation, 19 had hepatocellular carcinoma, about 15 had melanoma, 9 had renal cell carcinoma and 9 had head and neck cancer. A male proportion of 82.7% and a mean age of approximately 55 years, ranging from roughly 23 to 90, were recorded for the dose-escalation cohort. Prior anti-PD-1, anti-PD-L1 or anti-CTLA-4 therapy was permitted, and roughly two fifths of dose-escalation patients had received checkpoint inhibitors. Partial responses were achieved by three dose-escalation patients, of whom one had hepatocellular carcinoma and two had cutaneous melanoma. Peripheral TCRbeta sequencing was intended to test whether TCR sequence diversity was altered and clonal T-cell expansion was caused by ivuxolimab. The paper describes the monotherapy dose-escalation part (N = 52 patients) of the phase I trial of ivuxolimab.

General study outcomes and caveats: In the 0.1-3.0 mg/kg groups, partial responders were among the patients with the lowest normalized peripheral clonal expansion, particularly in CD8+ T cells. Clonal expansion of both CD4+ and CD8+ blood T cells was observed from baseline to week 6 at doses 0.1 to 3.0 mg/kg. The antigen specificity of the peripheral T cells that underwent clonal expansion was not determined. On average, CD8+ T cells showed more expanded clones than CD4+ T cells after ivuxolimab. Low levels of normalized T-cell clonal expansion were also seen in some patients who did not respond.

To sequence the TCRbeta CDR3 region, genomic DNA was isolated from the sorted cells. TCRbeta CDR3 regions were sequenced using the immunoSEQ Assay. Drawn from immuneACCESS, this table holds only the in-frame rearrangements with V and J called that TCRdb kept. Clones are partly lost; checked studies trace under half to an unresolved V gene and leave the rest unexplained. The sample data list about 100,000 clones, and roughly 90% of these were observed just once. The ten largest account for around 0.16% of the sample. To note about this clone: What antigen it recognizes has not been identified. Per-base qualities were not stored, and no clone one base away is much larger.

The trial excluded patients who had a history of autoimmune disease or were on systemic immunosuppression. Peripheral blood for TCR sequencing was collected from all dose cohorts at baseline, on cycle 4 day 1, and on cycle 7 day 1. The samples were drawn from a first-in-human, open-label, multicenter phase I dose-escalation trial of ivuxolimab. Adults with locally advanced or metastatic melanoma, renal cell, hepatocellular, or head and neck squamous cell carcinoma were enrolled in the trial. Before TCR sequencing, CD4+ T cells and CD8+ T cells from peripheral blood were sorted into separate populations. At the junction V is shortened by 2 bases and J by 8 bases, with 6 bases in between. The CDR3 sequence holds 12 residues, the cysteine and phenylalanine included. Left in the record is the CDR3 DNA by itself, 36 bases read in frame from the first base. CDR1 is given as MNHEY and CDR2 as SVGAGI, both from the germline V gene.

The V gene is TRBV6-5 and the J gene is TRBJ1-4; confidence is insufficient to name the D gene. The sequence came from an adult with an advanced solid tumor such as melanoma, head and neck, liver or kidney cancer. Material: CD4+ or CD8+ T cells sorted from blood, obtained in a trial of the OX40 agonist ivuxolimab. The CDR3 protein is CASSYNGEKLFF. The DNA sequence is TGTGCCAGCAGTTACAACGGGGAAAAACTGTTTTTT.